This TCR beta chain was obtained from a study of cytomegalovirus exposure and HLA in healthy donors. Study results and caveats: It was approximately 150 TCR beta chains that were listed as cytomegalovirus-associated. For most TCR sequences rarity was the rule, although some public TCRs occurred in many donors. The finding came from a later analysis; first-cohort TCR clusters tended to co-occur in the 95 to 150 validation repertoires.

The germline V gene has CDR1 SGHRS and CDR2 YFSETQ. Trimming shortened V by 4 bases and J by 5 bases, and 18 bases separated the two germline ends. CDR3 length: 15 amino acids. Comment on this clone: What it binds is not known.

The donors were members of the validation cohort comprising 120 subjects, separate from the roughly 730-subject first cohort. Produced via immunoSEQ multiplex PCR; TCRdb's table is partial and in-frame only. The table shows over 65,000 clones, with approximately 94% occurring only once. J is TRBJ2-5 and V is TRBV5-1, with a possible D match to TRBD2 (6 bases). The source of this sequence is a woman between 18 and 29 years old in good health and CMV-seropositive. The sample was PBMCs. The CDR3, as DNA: TGCGCCAGCAGCCCGGATGGGGGACTTGGGGAGACCCAGTACTTC. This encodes CASSPDGGLGETQYF.